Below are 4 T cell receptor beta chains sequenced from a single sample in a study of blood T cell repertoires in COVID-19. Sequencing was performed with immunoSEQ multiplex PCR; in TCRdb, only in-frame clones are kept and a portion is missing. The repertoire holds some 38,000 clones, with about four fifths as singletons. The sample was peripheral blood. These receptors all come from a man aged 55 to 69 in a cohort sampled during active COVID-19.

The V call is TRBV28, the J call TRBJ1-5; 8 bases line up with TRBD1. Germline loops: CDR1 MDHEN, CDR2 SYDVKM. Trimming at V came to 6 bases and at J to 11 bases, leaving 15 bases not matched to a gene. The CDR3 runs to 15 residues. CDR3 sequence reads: CASSPGGQGVEAQHF. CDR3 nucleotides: TGTGCCAGCAGCCCCGGAGGACAGGGAGTAGAAGCCCAGCATTTT.

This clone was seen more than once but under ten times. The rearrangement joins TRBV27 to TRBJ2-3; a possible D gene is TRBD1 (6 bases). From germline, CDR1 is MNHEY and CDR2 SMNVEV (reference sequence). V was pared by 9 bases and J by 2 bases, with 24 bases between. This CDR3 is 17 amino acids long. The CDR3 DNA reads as TGTGCCAGTCTCCGGGACACCCTATTGGATAACACAGATACGCAGTATTTT. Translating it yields CASLRDTLLDNTDTQYF.

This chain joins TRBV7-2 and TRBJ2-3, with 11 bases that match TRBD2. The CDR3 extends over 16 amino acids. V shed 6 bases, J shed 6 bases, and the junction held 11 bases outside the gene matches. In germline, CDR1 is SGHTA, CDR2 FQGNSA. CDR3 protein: CASSLVPSGGRDTQYF. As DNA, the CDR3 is TGTGCCAGCAGTTTGGTGCCTAGCGGGGGGAGGGATACGCAGTATTTT.

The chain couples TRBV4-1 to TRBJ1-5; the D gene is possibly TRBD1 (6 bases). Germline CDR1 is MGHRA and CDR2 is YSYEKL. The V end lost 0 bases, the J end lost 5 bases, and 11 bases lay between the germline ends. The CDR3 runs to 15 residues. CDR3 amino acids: CASSQEDGGHQPQHF. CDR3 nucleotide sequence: TGCGCCAGCAGCCAAGAAGACGGGGGGCATCAGCCCCAGCATTTT.